The T cell receptor beta chain under discussion was sequenced for a study of OX40 agonist ivuxolimab in advanced cancers. Systemic immunosuppression or a history of autoimmune disease excluded patients. Patients had blood sampled at baseline and again on cycle 4 day 1 and cycle 7 day 1. Sequencing used immunoSEQ multiplex PCR; TCRdb keeps in-frame clones, though not all of them. The sample shows about 74,000 clones, about 80% of them seen only once. Whole-study results and caveats: At 0.1 to 3.0 mg/kg, CD4+ and CD8+ blood T cells expanded clonally by week 6.

Comments on this clone: As yet, its antigen is unknown.

Germline V gives CDR1 MDHEN, CDR2 SYDVKM. This CDR3 has 14 amino acids. With 7 bases clipped from V and 0 bases from J, the junction kept 5 bases outside the gene matches. Sequencing was performed on CD4+ or CD8+ T cells sorted from blood, taken in a trial of the OX40 agonist ivuxolimab. This TCR came from an adult with an advanced solid tumor such as melanoma, head and neck, liver or kidney cancer. V is TRBV28 and J is TRBJ2-5; TRBD2 matches at 7 bases. In nucleotides, the CDR3 is TGTGCCAGCATTGGGCTAGCGGACCAAGAGACCCAGTACTTC. It codes for CASIGLADQETQYF.